Described below is a single T cell receptor beta chain sequence and its context. The sample comes from a study of blood T cell repertoires in COVID-19. Study at large: Some COVID-19 samples were acute and others convalescent; all came from the United States, Italy and Spain.

Assay used: immunoSEQ multiplex PCR; TCRdb lists only in-frame clones, some missing. The data contain approximately 400,000 clones, more than 70% of them singletons. This CDR3 is built from 12 residues. V was shortened by 11 bases and J by 7 bases, with 14 bases between the two germline ends. Germline assignment: CDR1 ENHRY and CDR2 SYGVKD. The source of this sequence is a woman between 45 and 65 years old with COVID-19, enrolled during active disease. The chain carries TRBV10-3 and TRBJ1-4, with D unclear. The sample comprised peripheral blood. The CDR3 nucleotides read TGTGCCTCCCGGACCGAGGGTGAAAAACTGTTTTTT. Encoded protein: CASRTEGEKLFF.